This T cell receptor (beta chain) was recovered during a study of blood T cell repertoires in COVID-19 (TCRdb year 2020). Study-wide context: Collaborator samples came from the United States, Italy and Spain and covered acute and convalescent phases of COVID-19. The material from the prospective study consisted of cDNA or gDNA derived from T cells, B-cell-depleted T cells, or PBMCs. The repertoires were released in a freely available public database intended as a resource for research on the immune response to SARS-CoV-2. Where available, HLA class I and class II types were obtained from metadata supplied by the sample provider rather than from assay-based typing. A de-identified subject ID, COVID-19 status, age in years and sex were almost always included in the sample metadata. The dataset comprised deeply sampled blood TCRbeta repertoires from subjects exposed to, actively infected with, or recovered from COVID-19. Samples came from the ongoing ImmuneRACE study (first 160 participants) plus 1,254 subjects from 6 global collaborators. Paper-wide results and their limitations: Clinical and demographic metadata were provided uncurated, with the amount varying by source and participant.

This clone was picked up a small number of times. Which antigen it targets is not known. Base qualities were left out, and no much larger clone turns up one base away. TCRbeta CDR3 regions were amplified from genomic DNA by means of the immunoSEQ Assay, a bias-controlled multiplex PCR. The authors processed their data as follows. The number of nucleated cells in each sample was estimated by amplification of reference gene primers within the assay. Sequence reads were collapsed and filtered to measure the absolute abundance of every unique TCRbeta CDR3 rearrangement. For each sample, productive Simpson clonality was calculated by taking the square root of Simpson's diversity index across productive rearrangements. Here the immuneACCESS table is served through TCRdb, limited to in-frame sequences with V and J called. Missing clones are a known gap in these copies; in checked studies unresolved V genes cover under half, and the rest lacks a known reason. D and trimming come from the DNA, and the V and J calls and clone size come from that table. The sample table holds over 200,000 clones, of which approximately 81% were seen once. Jointly, the top ten make up about 8% of the sample.

The CDR3 numbers 15 residues from cysteine through phenylalanine. CDR3 DNA is the only sequence kept; it has 45 bases, read in frame from the first base. Looking up the germline V gene yields CDR1 SGHVS and CDR2 FNYEAQ. V gives up 5 bases and J gives up 3 bases, and the segment between their germline ends measures 13 bases. Each collaborating institution followed its own protocols to collect whole blood in K2EDTA tubes. For TCRbeta analysis, collaborators shipped samples as frozen whole blood, isolated PBMCs, or DNA extracted from either of those sample types. The V gene is TRBV7-6 and the J gene is TRBJ1-4, with TRBD1 perhaps the D gene, on 6 matching bases. The source of this sequence is a woman of 80 years or more with acute or convalescent COVID-19. The sample consisted of peripheral blood. The CDR3 here reads CASSRGAVANEKLFF. Read as DNA, the sequence is TGTGCCAGCAGCCGGGGGGCGGTTGCTAATGAAAAACTGTTTTTT.